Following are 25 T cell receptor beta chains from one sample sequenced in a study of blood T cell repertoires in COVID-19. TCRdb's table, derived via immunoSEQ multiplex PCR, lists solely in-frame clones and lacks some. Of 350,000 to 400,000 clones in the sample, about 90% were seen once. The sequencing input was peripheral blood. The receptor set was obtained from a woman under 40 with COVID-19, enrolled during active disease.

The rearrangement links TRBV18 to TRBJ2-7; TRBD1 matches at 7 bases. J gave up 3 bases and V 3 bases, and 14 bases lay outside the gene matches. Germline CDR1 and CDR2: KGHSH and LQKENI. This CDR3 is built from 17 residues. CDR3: CASSPNPTGAGNYEQYF. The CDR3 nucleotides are TGTGCCAGCTCACCTAACCCTACAGGGGCAGGCAACTACGAGCAGTACTTC.

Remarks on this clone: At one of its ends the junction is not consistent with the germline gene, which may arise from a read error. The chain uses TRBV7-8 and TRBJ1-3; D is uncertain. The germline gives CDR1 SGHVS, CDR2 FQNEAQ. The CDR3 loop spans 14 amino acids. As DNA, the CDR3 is TGTGCCAGCAGCCTGGGTCGGAATGGAGACACCATATATTTT. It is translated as CASSLGRNGDTIYF.

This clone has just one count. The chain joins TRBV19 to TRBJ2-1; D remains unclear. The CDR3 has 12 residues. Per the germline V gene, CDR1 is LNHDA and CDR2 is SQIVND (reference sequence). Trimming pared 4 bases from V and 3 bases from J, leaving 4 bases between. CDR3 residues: CASSTFYNEQFF. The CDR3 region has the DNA TGTGCCAGTAGTACTTTCTACAATGAGCAGTTCTTC.

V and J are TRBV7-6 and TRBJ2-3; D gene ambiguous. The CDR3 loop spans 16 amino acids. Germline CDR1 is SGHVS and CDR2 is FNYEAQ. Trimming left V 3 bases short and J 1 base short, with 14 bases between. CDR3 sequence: CASSFTHGTGTDTQYF. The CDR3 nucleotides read TGTGCCAGCAGCTTTACCCACGGTACGGGCACAGATACGCAGTATTTT.

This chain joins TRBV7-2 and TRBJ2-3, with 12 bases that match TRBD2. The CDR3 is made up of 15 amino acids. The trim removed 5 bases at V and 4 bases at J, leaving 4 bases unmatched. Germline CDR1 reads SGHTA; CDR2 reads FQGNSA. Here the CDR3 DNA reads TGTGCCAGCAGCAAGAGGACTAGCGGGGCAGATACGCAGTATTTT. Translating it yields CASSKRTSGADTQYF.

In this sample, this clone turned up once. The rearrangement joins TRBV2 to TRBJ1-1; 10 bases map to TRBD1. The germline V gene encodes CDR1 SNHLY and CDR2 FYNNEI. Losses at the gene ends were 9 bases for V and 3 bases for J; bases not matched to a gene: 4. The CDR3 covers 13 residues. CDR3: CARGTGEDTEAFF. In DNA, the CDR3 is TGTGCCAGGGGGACAGGGGAGGACACTGAAGCTTTCTTT.

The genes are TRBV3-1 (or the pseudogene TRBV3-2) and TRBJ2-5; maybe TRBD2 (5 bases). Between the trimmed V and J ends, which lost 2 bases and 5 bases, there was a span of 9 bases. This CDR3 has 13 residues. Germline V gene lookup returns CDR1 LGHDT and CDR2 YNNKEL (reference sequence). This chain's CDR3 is CASSQRGAETQYF. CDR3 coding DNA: TGTGCCAGCAGCCAACGGGGTGCGGAGACCCAGTACTTC.

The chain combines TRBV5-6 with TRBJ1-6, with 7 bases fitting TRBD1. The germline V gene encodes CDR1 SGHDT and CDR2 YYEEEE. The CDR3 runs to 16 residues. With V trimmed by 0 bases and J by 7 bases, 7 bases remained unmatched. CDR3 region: CASSLGRDSRNSPLHF. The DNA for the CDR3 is TGTGCCAGCAGCTTGGGCCGGGACAGCCGAAATTCACCCCTCCACTTT.

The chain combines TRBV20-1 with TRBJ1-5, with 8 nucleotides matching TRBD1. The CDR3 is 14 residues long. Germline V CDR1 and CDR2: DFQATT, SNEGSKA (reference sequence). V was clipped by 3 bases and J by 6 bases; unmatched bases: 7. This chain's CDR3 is CSASFGQGFQPQHF. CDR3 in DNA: TGCAGTGCTAGTTTTGGACAGGGCTTTCAGCCCCAGCATTTT.

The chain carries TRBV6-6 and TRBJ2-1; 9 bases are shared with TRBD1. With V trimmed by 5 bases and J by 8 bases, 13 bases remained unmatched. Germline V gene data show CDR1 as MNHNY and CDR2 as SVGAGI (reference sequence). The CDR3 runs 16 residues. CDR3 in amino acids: CASSARTGEASDEQFF. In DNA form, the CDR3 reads TGTGCCAGCAGTGCCCGGACAGGGGAAGCGTCCGATGAGCAGTTCTTC.

The CDR3 region has the DNA TGTGCCATCAGTGAGGGGCAGGGTTATAGCAATCAGCCCCAGCATTTT. This encodes CAISEGQGYSNQPQHF. V and J are TRBV10-3 and TRBJ1-5; the D gene is possibly TRBD1 (5 bases). The ends were cut back, 2 bases at V and 0 bases at J, with 11 bases in the middle. There are 16 residues in the CDR3. The germline CDR1 and CDR2 sequences are ENHRY and SYGVKD.

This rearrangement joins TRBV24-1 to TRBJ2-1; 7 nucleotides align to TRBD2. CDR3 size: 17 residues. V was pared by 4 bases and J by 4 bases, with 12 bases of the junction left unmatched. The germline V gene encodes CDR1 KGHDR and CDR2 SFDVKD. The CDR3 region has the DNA TGTGCCACCAGTGACAGAAGGACTAGGGCGGAATACAATGAGCAGTTCTTC. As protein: CATSDRRTRAEYNEQFF.

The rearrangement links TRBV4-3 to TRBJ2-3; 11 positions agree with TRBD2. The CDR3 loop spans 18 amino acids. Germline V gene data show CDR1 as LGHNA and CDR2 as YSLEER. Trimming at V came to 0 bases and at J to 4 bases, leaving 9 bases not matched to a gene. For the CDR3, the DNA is TGCGCCAGCAGCCAAGATCCTACTAGCGGGAGCCCTCCAGATACGCAGTATTTT. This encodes CASSQDPTSGSPPDTQYF.

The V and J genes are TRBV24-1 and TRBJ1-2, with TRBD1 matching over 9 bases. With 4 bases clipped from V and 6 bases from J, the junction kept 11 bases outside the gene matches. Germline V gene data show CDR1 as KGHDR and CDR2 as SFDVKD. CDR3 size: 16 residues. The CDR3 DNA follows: TGTGCCACCAGTGACGCCGGGACAGGGCGACTAAATGGCTACACCTTC. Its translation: CATSDAGTGRLNGYTF.

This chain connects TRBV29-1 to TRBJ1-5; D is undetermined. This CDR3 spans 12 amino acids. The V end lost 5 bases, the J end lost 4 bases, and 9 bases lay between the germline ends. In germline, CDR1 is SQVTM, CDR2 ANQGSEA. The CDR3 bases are TGCAGCGTTCGGGGAGAGAATCAGCCCCAGCATTTT. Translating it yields CSVRGENQPQHF.

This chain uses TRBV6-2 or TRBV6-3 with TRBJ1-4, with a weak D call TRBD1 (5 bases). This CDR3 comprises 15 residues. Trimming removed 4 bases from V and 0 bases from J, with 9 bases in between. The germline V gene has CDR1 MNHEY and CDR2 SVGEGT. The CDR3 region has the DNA TGTGCCAGCAGTTCCGGGGGGTCAACTAATGAAAAACTGTTTTTT. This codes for CASSSGGSTNEKLFF.

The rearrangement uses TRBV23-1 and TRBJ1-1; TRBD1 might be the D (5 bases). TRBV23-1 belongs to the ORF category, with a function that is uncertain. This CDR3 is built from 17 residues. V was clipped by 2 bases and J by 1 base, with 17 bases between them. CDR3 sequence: CASSQLGQGNRNTEAFF. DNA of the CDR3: TGCGCCAGCAGTCAACTTGGTCAGGGCAATCGGAACACTGAAGCTTTCTTT.

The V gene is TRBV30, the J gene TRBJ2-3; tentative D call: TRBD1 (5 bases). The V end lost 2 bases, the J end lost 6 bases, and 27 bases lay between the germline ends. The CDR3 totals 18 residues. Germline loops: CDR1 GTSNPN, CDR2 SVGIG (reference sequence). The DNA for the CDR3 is TGTGCCTGGAGTCGTTTCGCTAGGGGTTCTGGGAACTTGGATACGCAGTATTTT. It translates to CAWSRFARGSGNLDTQYF.

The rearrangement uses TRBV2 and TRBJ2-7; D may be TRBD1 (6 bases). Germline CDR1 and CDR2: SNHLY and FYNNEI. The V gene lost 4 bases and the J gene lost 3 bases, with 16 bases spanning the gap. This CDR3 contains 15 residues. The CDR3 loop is CASSGIRQALYEQYF. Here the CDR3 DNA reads TGTGCCAGCAGTGGAATCCGACAGGCACTCTACGAGCAGTACTTC.

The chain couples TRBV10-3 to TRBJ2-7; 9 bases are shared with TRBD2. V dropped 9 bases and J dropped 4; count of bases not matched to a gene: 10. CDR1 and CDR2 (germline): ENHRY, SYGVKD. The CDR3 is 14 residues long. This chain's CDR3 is CAIKRAGGEYEQYF. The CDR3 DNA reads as TGTGCCATAAAGAGAGCGGGGGGTGAGTACGAGCAGTACTTC.

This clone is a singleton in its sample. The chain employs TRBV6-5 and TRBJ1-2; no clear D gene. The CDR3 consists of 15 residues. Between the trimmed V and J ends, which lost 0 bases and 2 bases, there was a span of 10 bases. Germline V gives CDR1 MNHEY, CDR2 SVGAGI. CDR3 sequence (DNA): TGTGCCAGCAGTTACTCGATGAAGACAAACTATGGCTACACCTTC. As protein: CASSYSMKTNYGYTF.

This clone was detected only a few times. This CDR3 reads CASSYRDTFGQYV. The CDR3, as DNA: TGTGCCAGCAGTTACCGGGACACCTTCGGGCAGTACGTC. This chain joins TRBV6-2 or TRBV6-3 and TRBJ2-7; D is possibly TRBD1 (6 bases). This CDR3 spans 13 amino acids. Trimming pared 2 bases from V and 9 bases from J, leaving 14 bases between. Germline CDR1 MNHEY, CDR2 SVGEGT.

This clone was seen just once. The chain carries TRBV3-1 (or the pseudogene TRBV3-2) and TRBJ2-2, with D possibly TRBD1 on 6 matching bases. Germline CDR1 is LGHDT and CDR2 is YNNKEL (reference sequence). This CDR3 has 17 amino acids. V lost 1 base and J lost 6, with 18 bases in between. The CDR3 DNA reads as TGTGCCAGCAGCCAAGTTTTCGGTTACAGGGTGGCCGGGGAGCTGTTTTTT. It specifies CASSQVFGYRVAGELFF.

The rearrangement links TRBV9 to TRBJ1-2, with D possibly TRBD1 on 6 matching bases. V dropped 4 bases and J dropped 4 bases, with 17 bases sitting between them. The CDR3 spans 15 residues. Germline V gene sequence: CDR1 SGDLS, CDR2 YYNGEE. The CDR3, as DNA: TGTGCCAGCAGCTCAGAGGGGGGGCCTACCTATGGCTACACCTTC. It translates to CASSSEGGPTYGYTF. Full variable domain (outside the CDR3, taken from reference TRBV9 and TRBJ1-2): DSGVTQTPKHLITATGQRVTLRCSPRSGDLSVYWYQQSLDQGLQFLIQYYNGEERAKGNILERFSAQQFPDLHSELNLSSLELGDSALYFCASSSEGGPTYGYTFGSGTRLTVV.

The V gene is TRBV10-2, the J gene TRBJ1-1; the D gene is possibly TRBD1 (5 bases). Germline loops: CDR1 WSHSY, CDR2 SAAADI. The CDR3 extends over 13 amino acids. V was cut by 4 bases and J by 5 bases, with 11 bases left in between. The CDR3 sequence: CASSARVGTEAFF. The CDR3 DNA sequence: TGCGCCAGCAGTGCCAGGGTGGGAACTGAAGCTTTCTTT.